These T cell receptor beta chains were read from a single sample in a study of OX40 agonist ivuxolimab in advanced cancers. Measured with immunoSEQ multiplex PCR; TCRdb has only the in-frame clones, and not every one. The sample lists 76,000 or so clones; about 89% were seen once. Source: CD4+ or CD8+ T cells sorted from blood, taken in a trial of the OX40 agonist ivuxolimab. Every receptor here comes from an adult with an advanced solid tumor such as melanoma, head and neck, liver or kidney cancer. Each CDR3 is given with its conserved first and last residue.

v_gene: TRBV10-3
CDR3aa: CAIRPTSGSSYNEQFF

v_gene: TRBV5-1
CDR3aa: CASSFGRPRYQETQYF

v_gene: TRBV5-8
CDR3aa: CASSRGRVGQETQYF

v_gene: TRBV9
CDR3aa: CASSVGPRRGAQYF

v_gene: TRBV5-1
CDR3aa: CASSLGLALAGGQDTQYF

v_gene: TRBV27
CDR3aa: CASSKDTLGNQPQHF

v_gene: TRBV18
CDR3aa: CASSPPREQGSYEQYF

v_gene: TRBV5-6
CDR3aa: CASSLEIPYEQYF

v_gene: TRBV11-2
CDR3aa: CASSLRGAFGDYEQDF

v_gene: TRBV20-1
CDR3aa: CSGLEETQYF

v_gene: TRBV9
CDR3aa: CASSVGTRGTYGYTF

v_gene: TRBV5-4
CDR3aa: CASSFRTEAFF

v_gene: TRBV30
CDR3aa: CAWSAGTGLMNTEAFF

v_gene: TRBV11-2
CDR3aa: CASSSPFWGTDTEAFF

v_gene: TRBV6-5
CDR3aa: CASSPGRGNYGYTF

v_gene: TRBV6-4
CDR3aa: CASSANPGNTEAFF

v_gene: TRBV30
CDR3aa: CAWSPGHAKLGAFF

v_gene: TRBV5-1
CDR3aa: CASSPGEAGNTIYF

v_gene: TRBV6-1
CDR3aa: CASSGQGASLSTDSPLHF